The source of this TCR beta chain is a study of blood T cells in healthy people across ages. This CDR3 region has 14 residues. Germline V gene lookup returns CDR1 SQVTM and CDR2 ANQGSEA. A second PCR, run for 7 to 11 cycles, used a sample-barcoded 5' primer plus a J-beta primer mix. A template-switch adaptor that had 12 random nucleotides put a tag on each cDNA molecule. All samples yielded 3 million or more CDR3-containing paired-end reads. TCRdb used MiXCR to reprocess the 5' RACE reads, holding one entry per CDR3 protein. The sample holds 650,000 to 800,000 distinct CDR3 sequences; under 55% are singletons and the top ten take about a fifth. Healthy individuals of Caucasian origin from Russia, aged roughly 6 to 90, served as donors. Per sample, extraction of total RNA gave at least 5 micrograms in every case.

This sequence originates from a man aged 60-69 years in good health. This chain joins TRBV29-1 and TRBJ2-5; D not certain. The J call may be faulty, since TRBJ2-7 better matches the DNA end. What was sequenced was blood. CDR3 nucleotides: TGCAGCGTTGAAGATGACACAAGGCGCTCCGAGCAGTACTTC. Translating it yields CSVEDDTRRSEQYF.